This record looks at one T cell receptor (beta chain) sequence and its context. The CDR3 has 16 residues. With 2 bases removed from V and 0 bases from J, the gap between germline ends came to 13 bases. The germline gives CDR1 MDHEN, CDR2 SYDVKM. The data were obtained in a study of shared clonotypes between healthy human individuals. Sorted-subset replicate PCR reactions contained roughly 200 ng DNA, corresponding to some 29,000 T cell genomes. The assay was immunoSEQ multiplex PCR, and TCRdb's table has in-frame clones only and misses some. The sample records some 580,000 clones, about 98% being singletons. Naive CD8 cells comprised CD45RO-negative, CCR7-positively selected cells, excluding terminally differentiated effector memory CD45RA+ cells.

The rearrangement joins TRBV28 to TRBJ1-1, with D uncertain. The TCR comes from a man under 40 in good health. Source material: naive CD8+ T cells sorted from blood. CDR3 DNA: TGTGCCAGCAGTTTACCGGGGAGCCTAATGAACACTGAAGCTTTCTTT. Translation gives CASSLPGSLMNTEAFF.